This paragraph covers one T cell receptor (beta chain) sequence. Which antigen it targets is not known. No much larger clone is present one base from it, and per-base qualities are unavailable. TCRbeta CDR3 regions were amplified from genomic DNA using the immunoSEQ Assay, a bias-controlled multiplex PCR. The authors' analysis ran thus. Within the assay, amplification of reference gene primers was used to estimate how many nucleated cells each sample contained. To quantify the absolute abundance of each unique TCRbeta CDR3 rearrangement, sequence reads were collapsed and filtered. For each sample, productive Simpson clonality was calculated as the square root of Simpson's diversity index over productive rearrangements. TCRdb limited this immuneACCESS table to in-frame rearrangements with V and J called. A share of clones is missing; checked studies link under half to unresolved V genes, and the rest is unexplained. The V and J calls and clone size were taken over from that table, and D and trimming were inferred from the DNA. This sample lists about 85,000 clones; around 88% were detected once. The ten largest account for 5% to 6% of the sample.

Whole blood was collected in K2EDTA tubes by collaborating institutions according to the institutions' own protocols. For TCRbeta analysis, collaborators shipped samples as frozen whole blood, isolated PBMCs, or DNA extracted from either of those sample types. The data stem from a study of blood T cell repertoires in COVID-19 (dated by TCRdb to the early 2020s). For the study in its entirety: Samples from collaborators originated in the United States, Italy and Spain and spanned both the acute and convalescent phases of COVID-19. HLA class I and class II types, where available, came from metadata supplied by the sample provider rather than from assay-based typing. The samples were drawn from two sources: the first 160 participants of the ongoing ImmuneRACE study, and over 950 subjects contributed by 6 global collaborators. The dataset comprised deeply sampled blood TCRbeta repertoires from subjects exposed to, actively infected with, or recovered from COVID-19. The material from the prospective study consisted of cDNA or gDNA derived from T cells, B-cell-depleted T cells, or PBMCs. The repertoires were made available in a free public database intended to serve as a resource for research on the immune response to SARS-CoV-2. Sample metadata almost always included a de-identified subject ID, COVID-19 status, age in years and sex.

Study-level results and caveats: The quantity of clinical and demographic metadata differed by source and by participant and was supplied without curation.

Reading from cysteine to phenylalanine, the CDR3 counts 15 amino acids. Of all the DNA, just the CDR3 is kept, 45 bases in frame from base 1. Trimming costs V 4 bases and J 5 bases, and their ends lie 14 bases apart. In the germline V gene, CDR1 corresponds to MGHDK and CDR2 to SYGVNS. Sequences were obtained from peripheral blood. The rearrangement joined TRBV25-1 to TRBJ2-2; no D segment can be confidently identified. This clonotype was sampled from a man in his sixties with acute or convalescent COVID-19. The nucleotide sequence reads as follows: TGTGCCAGCAGTGGTACAGCTCATAGGACCGGGGAGCTGTTTTTT. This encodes CASSGTAHRTGELFF.